The T cell receptor beta chain under discussion was sequenced for a study of blood T cell repertoires in COVID-19. About the study: The study drew acute and convalescent COVID-19 samples from the United States, Italy and Spain.

Original processing notes: Reference gene primer amplification yielded estimated nucleated cell counts. Using immunoSEQ multiplex PCR, the repertoire was profiled, and TCRdb retains in-frame clones only, with some absent. The V and J calls and clone size come from that table; D and trimming were worked out from the DNA. The sample carries about 210,000 clones, 80% recorded once. Germline CDR1 is KGHDR and CDR2 is SFDVKD. Trimming pared 7 bases from V and 0 bases from J, leaving 12 bases between. The CDR3 is made up of 15 amino acids. V and J are TRBV24-1 and TRBJ2-1; D is perhaps TRBD2 (6 bases). This clonotype originated in a human donor in a cohort sampled during active COVID-19. Sequenced sample: peripheral blood. The CDR3 here is CATSLPEGSYNEQFF. Here the CDR3 DNA reads TGTGCCACCAGCCTTCCGGAGGGCTCCTACAATGAGCAGTTCTTC.